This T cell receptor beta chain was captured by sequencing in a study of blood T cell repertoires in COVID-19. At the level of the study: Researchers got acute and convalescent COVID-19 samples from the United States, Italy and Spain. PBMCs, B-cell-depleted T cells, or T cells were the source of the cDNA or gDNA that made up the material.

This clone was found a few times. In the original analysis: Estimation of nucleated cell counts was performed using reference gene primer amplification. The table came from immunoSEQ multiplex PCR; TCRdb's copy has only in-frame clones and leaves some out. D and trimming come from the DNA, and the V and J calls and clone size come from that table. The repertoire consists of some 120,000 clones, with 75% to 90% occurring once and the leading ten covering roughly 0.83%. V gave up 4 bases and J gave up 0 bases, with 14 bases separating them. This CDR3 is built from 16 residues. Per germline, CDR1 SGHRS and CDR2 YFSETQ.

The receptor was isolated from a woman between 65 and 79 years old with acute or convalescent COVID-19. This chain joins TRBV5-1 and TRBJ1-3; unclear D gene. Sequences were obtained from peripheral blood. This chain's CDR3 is CASSKTPPSSGNTIYF. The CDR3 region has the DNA TGCGCCAGCAGCAAGACTCCCCCGAGCTCTGGAAACACCATATATTTT.